The 13 T cell receptor beta chains listed next were all sequenced from one sample in a study of T-cell reconstitution after alpha-beta-depleted transplantation in children. Using unique molecular identifiers, the investigators prepared the TCRbeta library. Each CDR3 protein is one row after TCRdb ran MiXCR on the PCR reads. Seen here are about half a million distinct CDR3 sequences, around 12% observed once, and the top ten hold around 5.6%. Material: PBMCs from the stem cell graft donor, obtained from the stem cell graft. All receptors derive from a human donor who donated a stem cell graft to a child with combined immunodeficiency.

This clonotype has a handful of counts. This rearrangement joins TRBV9 to TRBJ1-5; D unresolved. Per the germline V gene, CDR1 is SGDLS and CDR2 is YYNGEE. The CDR3 runs to 15 residues. The V end was cut by 4 bases, the J end by 0 bases, with 11 bases between. Here the CDR3 DNA reads TGTGCCAGCAGCTTAGAGGCTACTAGCAATCAGCCCCAGCATTTT. Translating it yields CASSLEATSNQPQHF.

The chain recombines TRBV3-1 with TRBJ2-1; 10 positions agree with TRBD2. V was clipped by 6 bases and J by 6 bases; unmatched bases: 5. Germline values: CDR1 LGHDT, CDR2 YNNKEL (reference sequence). This CDR3 comprises 14 residues. The CDR3 here is CASSPSGGFNEQFF. The CDR3 coding sequence is TGTGCCAGCAGTCCTAGCGGGGGTTTCAATGAGCAGTTCTTC.

Ten or more counts support this clonotype. The DNA of the CDR3 is TGCGCCAGCAGCTTGGGCGGCGGCAGAATCACAGATACGCAGTATTTT. Translating it yields CASSLGGGRITDTQYF. V is TRBV5-1 and J is TRBJ2-3; D unresolved. Trimming removed 0 bases from V and 2 bases from J, with 13 bases in between. CDR3 length: 16 amino acids. CDR1 and CDR2 (germline): SGHRS, YFSETQ.

The sample holds many counts of this clonotype. The CDR3 spells CASRLGTGRDTEAFF. The CDR3 DNA follows: TGTGCCAGCAGGCTCGGGACAGGGAGGGACACTGAAGCTTTCTTT. The V call is TRBV12-3 or TRBV12-4, the J call TRBJ1-1, with 9 bases matching TRBD1. The CDR3 is made up of 15 amino acids. V gave up 6 bases and J gave up 3 bases; unmatched junction bases: 8.

This clonotype showed up many times. The rearrangement uses TRBV28 and TRBJ2-3; 8 bases fit TRBD2. The CDR3 loop spans 15 amino acids. CDR1 and CDR2 from the germline V gene are MDHEN and SYDVKM. The J segment lost 0 bases and the V segment lost 4 bases, leaving 3 bases of the junction unmatched. For the CDR3, the DNA is TGTGCCAGCAGTTACGGACTAGCTAGCACAGATACGCAGTATTTT. Its translation: CASSYGLASTDTQYF.

The chain carries TRBV11-3 and TRBJ2-1; 14 positions match TRBD2. The CDR3 totals 20 residues. V lost 4 bases to trimming and J lost 0 bases; unmatched junction nucleotides: 11. CDR1 and CDR2 from the germline V gene are SGHNT and YENEEA. CDR3 region: CASSSKGTSGGLSSYNEQFF. CDR3 in DNA: TGTGCCAGCAGCTCAAAAGGGACTAGCGGGGGCCTGAGCTCCTACAATGAGCAGTTCTTC.

The chain is built from TRBV11-3 and TRBJ2-5; D is ambiguous. CDR3 length: 14 residues. Germline CDR1 and CDR2: SGHNT and YENEEA. V lost 7 bases to trimming and J lost 2 bases, with 14 bases between them. The CDR3 DNA sequence: TGTGCCAGCAAGCAAAGGACCGCTCAAGAGACCCAGTACTTC. It yields the protein CASKQRTAQETQYF.

The chain recombines TRBV4-3 with TRBJ1-1, with D tentatively TRBD1 (5 bases). Germline CDR1 LGHNA, CDR2 YSLEER. The CDR3 loop spans 13 amino acids. The V and J ends lost 4 bases and 9 bases respectively, with 15 bases between them. CDR3 amino acids: CASSPTPWGQAFF. The DNA for the CDR3 is TGCGCCAGCAGCCCTACTCCCTGGGGCCAAGCTTTCTTT.

A few counts support this clonotype. The genes are TRBV19 and TRBJ2-1, with D possibly TRBD2 on 5 matching bases. Trimming removed 1 base from V and 2 bases from J, with 9 bases in between. Germline CDR1 LNHDA, CDR2 SQIVND (reference sequence). CDR3 size: 15 residues. The CDR3, as DNA: TGTGCCAGTAGTATAGGAGGAGGAACCTACAATGAGCAGTTCTTC. Protein: CASSIGGGTYNEQFF.

Written as DNA, the CDR3 is TGCGCCAGCAGCCATCAACAGGAGGCCATTGTTGGCTACACCTTC. The encoded protein is CASSHQQEAIVGYTF. The V gene is TRBV4-3, the J gene TRBJ1-2; tentative D call: TRBD1 (5 bases). Germline CDR1 and CDR2: LGHNA and YSLEER. Trimming removed 3 bases at V and 7 bases at J, with 18 bases between. This CDR3 spans 15 amino acids.

This clonotype was seen only a few times. V gene TRBV20-1 combines with J gene TRBJ1-4; D unclear. V dropped 7 bases and J dropped 8 bases, with 8 bases sitting between them. The CDR3 sequence is 10 residues long. CDR1 is DFQATT and CDR2 is SNEGSKA in the germline V gene (reference sequence). The CDR3 DNA follows: TGCAGTGTGGGAGTCGAAAAACTGTTTTTT. The encoded protein is CSVGVEKLFF.

Only a few counts were recorded for this clonotype. The CDR3 region has the DNA TGTGCCAGCAGTGCGGCCCCAGCGGGGGGCCTCACCGGGGAGCTGTTTTTT. The encoded protein is CASSAAPAGGLTGELFF. The rearrangement joins TRBV2 to TRBJ2-2, with 9 bases lining up with TRBD2. Germline V gene sequence: CDR1 SNHLY, CDR2 FYNNEI. This CDR3 spans 17 amino acids. With 4 bases clipped from V and 4 bases from J, the junction kept 10 bases outside the gene matches. Combining the CDR3 with reference TRBV2 and TRBJ2-2 gives the whole variable domain EPEVTQTPSHQVTQMGQEVILRCVPISNHLYFYWYRQILGQKVEFLVSFYNNEISEKSEIFDDQFSVERPDGSNFTLKIRSTKLEDSAMYFCASSAAPAGGLTGELFFGEGSRLTVL.

This clonotype was recorded many times. J is TRBJ2-7 and V is TRBV6-1, with 7 bases matching TRBD2. Trimming cost V 2 bases and J 2 bases; bases outside gene matches: 6. Germline V CDR1 and CDR2: MNHNS, SASEGT. This CDR3 is 15 amino acids long. This CDR3 reads CASSEWASGPYEQYF. Here the CDR3 DNA reads TGTGCCAGCAGTGAATGGGCTAGCGGCCCCTACGAGCAGTACTTC.